This TCR beta chain came from a study of blood T cells in healthy people across ages. CDR1 and CDR2 from the germline V gene are SGHTA and FQGNSA. There are 13 residues in the CDR3. The trim removed 5 bases at V and 2 bases at J, leaving 2 bases unmatched. Using a J-beta primer mix together with a sample-barcoded 5' primer, a second PCR was run for roughly 6 to 11 cycles. Each cDNA was tagged by a template-switch adaptor containing 12 random nucleotides. TCRdb used MiXCR to reprocess the 5' RACE reads, holding one entry per CDR3 protein. Here the sample spans 500,000 to 600,000 distinct CDR3 sequences, 25% to 30% being singletons.

V gene TRBV7-2 combines with J gene TRBJ1-2; 7 nucleotides line up with TRBD1. This receptor was identified in a woman in her 70s in good health. Sequencing input: blood. CDR3 coding DNA: TGTGCCAGCAGCACGGGACAGAACTATGGCTACACCTTC. Protein sequence: CASSTGQNYGYTF.